A selection of T cell receptor beta chains follows, all from one sample in a study of early T cells in non-severe SARS-CoV-2 infection. TCRdb analysed the 5' RACE reads with MiXCR anew, one entry per CDR3 protein. The sample lists about 100,000 distinct CDR3 sequences, about 13% seen once, with approximately 2% in the top ten. The specimen was whole blood. Receptors originate from an adult who was a healthcare worker with PCR-confirmed SARS-CoV-2 infection or an uninfected control (not recorded which). The CDR3 runs from the conserved cysteine through the conserved F or W. A D gene is named only where the DNA matches it firmly. The size of a clone is reported for some rows only, either as once, few or many, or as a class for expanded clones.

>TRBJ1-5|.|.|TRBV12-3/TRBV12-4
TGTGCCAGCAGGAACAATGGCCCCAATCAGCCCCAGCATTTT
CASRNNGPNQPQHF
>TRBJ2-3|TRBD2|.|TRBV29-1
TGCAGCGTGGTACTTAGCGGGGGGGCCACAGATACGCAGTATTTT
CSVVLSGGATDTQYF
>TRBJ2-3|.|.|TRBV11-1
TGTGCCAGCAGCCGGGACCCTACCCCCGGGTCAGATACGCAGTATTTT
CASSRDPTPGSDTQYF
>TRBJ2-3|TRBD2|.|TRBV4-3
TGCGCCAGCAGCAGACTAGCGGGCCTCACAGATACGCAGTATTTT
CASSRLAGLTDTQYF
>TRBJ2-3|.|.|TRBV7-2
TGTGCCAGCAACCCCATTAGCACAGATACGCAGTATTTT
CASNPISTDTQYF
>TRBJ2-7|TRBD1|.|TRBV2
TGTGCCAGCAGTGCGGGACAGAGATTGGACGAGCAGTACTTC
CASSAGQRLDEQYF
>TRBJ1-3|.|.|TRBV12-5
TGTGCTAGTGCCGGCGGAAACACCATATATTTT
CASAGGNTIYF
>TRBJ2-7|.|many|TRBV5-4
TGTGCCAGCAGCTTGGTAGGTGCTAAGGAGCAGTACTTC
CASSLVGAKEQYF
>TRBJ2-5|.|few|TRBV29-1
TGCAGCGTTGAGGGGTCTAAAGAGACCCAGTACTTC
CSVEGSKETQYF
>TRBJ1-6|TRBD1|few|TRBV9
TGTGCCAGCAGCGAAACGGACAGGGGCTATAATTCACCCCTCCACTTT
CASSETDRGYNSPLHF
>TRBJ2-5|TRBD1|many|TRBV19
TGTGCCAGTAGTACGGACAGGGACGGGCAGACCCAGTACTTC
CASSTDRDGQTQYF
>TRBJ2-1|.|few|TRBV27
TGTGCCAGCAGTTTATGGTCCGGACTCCGGAGATTTGAGCAGTTCTTC
CASSLWSGLRRFEQFF
>TRBJ2-1|.|few|TRBV27
TGTGCCAGCAGTGAACAACTCCTTAATGAGCAGTTCTTC
CASSEQLLNEQFF
>TRBJ2-7|.|few|TRBV14
TGTGCCAGCAGCCAACCGGATTCGGCAACCCTACCCTACGAGCAGTACTTC
CASSQPDSATLPYEQYF
>TRBJ2-5|.|.|TRBV24-1
TGTGCCACCAGTGAGAAAGAGACCCAGTACTTC
CATSEKETQYF
>TRBJ2-2|TRBD1|many|TRBV2
TGTGCCAGCAGTGGACAGGGGCGAGACACCGGGGAGCTGTTTTTT
CASSGQGRDTGELFF
>TRBJ2-1|.|.|TRBV6-5
TGTGCCAGCGGACGGGGCCCCTGGAATGAGCAGTTCTTC
CASGRGPWNEQFF
>TRBJ1-2|.|many|TRBV2
TGTGCCAGCAGTGAAGCACCGGGGGGCAACTATGGCTACACCTTC
CASSEAPGGNYGYTF
>TRBJ1-1|TRBD1|.|TRBV28
TGTGCCAGCACCCAATTCCGCGTGGAACAGGGGTGGTACACTGAAGCTTTCTTT
CASTQFRVEQGWYTEAFF
>TRBJ1-1|TRBD1|many|TRBV12-3/TRBV12-4
TGTGCCAGCAGCAAGACAGGGGGCAACACTGAAGCTTTCTTT
CASSKTGGNTEAFF
>TRBJ1-2|TRBD1|few|TRBV4-3
TGCGCCAGCAGCCAGGGACAGGGTGGTGGCTATGGCTACACCTTC
CASSQGQGGGYGYTF
>TRBJ2-5|TRBD1|many|TRBV7-9
TGTGCCAGCAGCTTAAGCGGACAGGGAAAGATCACAGGCGGGACCCAGTACTTC
CASSLSGQGKITGGTQYF
>TRBJ1-6|.|many|TRBV7-2
TGTGCCAGCAGCTCCGGGGGGAGGGTTCAATCACCCCTCCACTTT
CASSSGGRVQSPLHF
>TRBJ1-6|TRBD1|few|TRBV5-6
TGTGCCAGCAGCAGGGGGACAGGGACTTATTCACCCCTCCACTTT
CASSRGTGTYSPLHF
>TRBJ2-5|.|.|TRBV20-1
TGCAGTGCTAGAGGATACGGTGTGGGGGAGACCCAGTACTTC
CSARGYGVGETQYF
>TRBJ1-1|.|many|TRBV4-3
TGCGCCAGCAGCCAAGATCGGGCAGCTTACGGAGGGGTGAACACTGAAGCTTTCTTT
CASSQDRAAYGGVNTEAFF
>TRBJ2-1|TRBD2|.|TRBV7-2
TGTGCCAGCAGCTTAGCCCGGGGGGTCCTATACAATGAGCAGTTCTTC
CASSLARGVLYNEQFF
>TRBJ1-2|TRBD1|many|TRBV7-6
TGTGCCAGCAGCTTAGTTTCACGGGACAGGGAGGACTATGGCTACACCTTC
CASSLVSRDREDYGYTF
>TRBJ1-1|.|many|TRBV6-6
TGTGCCAGCAGTTACGGGGGGAGTCGTGGGTACACTGAAGCTTTCTTT
CASSYGGSRGYTEAFF
>TRBJ2-1|TRBD1|few|TRBV29-1
TGCAGCGTTGATTTTCGAAAAGTACGGACAGGGGTCCACAATGAGCAGTTCTTC
CSVDFRKVRTGVHNEQFF
>TRBJ2-7|.|.|TRBV20-1
TGCAGTGCTAGAGTAAGCCCGGACAGACCCCGGGAGCAGTACTTC
CSARVSPDRPREQYF
>TRBJ2-3|.|many|TRBV11-3
TGTGCCAGCAGCTTAGGCCAGGCCACAGATACGCAGTATTTT
CASSLGQATDTQYF
>TRBJ1-4|.|few|TRBV2
TGTGCCAGCAGTCGAGGGGCACGGTCTAATGAAAAACTGTTTTTT
CASSRGARSNEKLFF
>TRBJ2-5|.|few|TRBV14
TGTGCCAGCAGCCAAGAGTTCCGGAGCCAAGAGACCCAGTACTTC
CASSQEFRSQETQYF
>TRBJ2-2|.|.|TRBV19
TGTGCCAGTACCAACCAGGACCGGTACACCGGGGAGCTGTTTTTT
CASTNQDRYTGELFF
>TRBJ1-3|.|once|TRBV6-5
TGTGCCAGCAGCCCCGACGGGATCTCTGGAAACACCATATATTTT
CASSPDGISGNTIYF
>TRBJ2-2|.|many|TRBV9
TGTGCCAGCAGCCGTAAGTCCACCGGGGAGCTGTTTTTT
CASSRKSTGELFF
>TRBJ1-2|TRBD1|.|TRBV2
TGTGCCAGCAGTGAAGCGCCGGGACAGATCTATGGCTACACCTTC
CASSEAPGQIYGYTF
>TRBJ2-1|.|many|TRBV7-6
TGTGCCAGCAGCGCCCGATTCCGGGACCCCATGGTCCATGAGCAGTTCTTC
CASSARFRDPMVHEQFF
>TRBJ2-1|TRBD2|few|TRBV11-3
TGTGCCAGCAGCACCGGGACTAGCATCCTGAATGAGCAGTTCTTC
CASSTGTSILNEQFF
>TRBJ2-1|.|few|TRBV18
TGTGCCAGCTCACACAAAGGGGCCAGCTCCTACAATGAGCAGTTCTTC
CASSHKGASSYNEQFF
>TRBJ2-1|.|.|TRBV10-3
TGTGCCATCAGTGAGATCGATGTGACTAGTCGCAATGAGCAGTTCTTC
CAISEIDVTSRNEQFF
>TRBJ2-3|TRBD1|.|TRBV7-9
TGTGCCAGCAGCGAAAGAGGGGGCTCCACAGATACGCAGTATTTT
CASSERGGSTDTQYF
>TRBJ2-7|.|many|TRBV4-3
TGCGCCAGCAGCCACCGAACAGAGATGTACGAGCAGTACTTC
CASSHRTEMYEQYF
>TRBJ2-5|.|.|TRBV12-3/TRBV12-4
TGTGCCAGCAGCCCAGGGGAGGGACGGTACCACGTTTTC
CASSPGEGRYHVF
>TRBJ1-1|.|many|TRBV29-1
TGCAGCGCCTCACCCGATGGTAACACTGAAGCTTTCTTT
CSASPDGNTEAFF
>TRBJ1-6|TRBD1|many|TRBV6-5
TGTGCCAGCAGTTACTCGGGGGGGACAGCCGGTCGTTCACCCCTCCACTTT
CASSYSGGTAGRSPLHF
>TRBJ1-5|TRBD1|.|TRBV7-2
TGTGCCAGCAGCCCACAGGACAGGGGGGATCAGCCCCAGCATTTT
CASSPQDRGDQPQHF
>TRBJ2-7|.|many|TRBV20-1
TGCAGTGCAAAGTTCCCTTACGAGCAGTACTTC
CSAKFPYEQYF
>TRBJ2-3|TRBD1|many|TRBV7-9
TGTGCCAGCAGCTCAAGGGACAGGGGAGGCACAGATACGCAGTATTTT
CASSSRDRGGTDTQYF
>TRBJ2-3|TRBD2|.|TRBV5-1
TGCGCCAGCAGTGGCGGGGGTTACACAGATACGCAGTATTTT
CASSGGGYTDTQYF
>TRBJ1-5|.|many|TRBV18
TGTGCCAGCTCACCGGGGGCCAGCAATCAGCCCCAGCATTTT
CASSPGASNQPQHF
>TRBJ1-6|.|.|TRBV9
TGTGCCAGCAGCCCCGTCCCCTATAATTCACCCCTCCACTTT
CASSPVPYNSPLHF